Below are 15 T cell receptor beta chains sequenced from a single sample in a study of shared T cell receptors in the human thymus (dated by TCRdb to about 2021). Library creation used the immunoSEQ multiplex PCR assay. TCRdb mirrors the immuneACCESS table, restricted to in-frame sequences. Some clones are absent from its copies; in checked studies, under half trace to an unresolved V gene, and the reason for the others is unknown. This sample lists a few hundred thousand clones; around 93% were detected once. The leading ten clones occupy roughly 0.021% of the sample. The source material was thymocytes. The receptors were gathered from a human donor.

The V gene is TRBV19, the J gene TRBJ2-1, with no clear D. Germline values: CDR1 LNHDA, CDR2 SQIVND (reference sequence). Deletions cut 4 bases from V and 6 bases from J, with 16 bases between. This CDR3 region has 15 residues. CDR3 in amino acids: CASSRGSRPLNEQFF. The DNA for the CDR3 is TGTGCCAGTAGTAGGGGTTCCCGACCCCTCAATGAGCAGTTCTTC.

The CDR3 DNA sequence: TGTGCCAGCAGCCAAGTCCTACAGCACACCCCCGATGAGCAGTTCTTC. Residues: CASSQVLQHTPDEQFF. The chain employs TRBV14 and TRBJ2-1; unclear D gene. The CDR3 length is 16 residues. Germline CDR1 is SGHDN and CDR2 is FVKESK. Trimming removed 1 base at V and 8 bases at J, with 18 bases between.

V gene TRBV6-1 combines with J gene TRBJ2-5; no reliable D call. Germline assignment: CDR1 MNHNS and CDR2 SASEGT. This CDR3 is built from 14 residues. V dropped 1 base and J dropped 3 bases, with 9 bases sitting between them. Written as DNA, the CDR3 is TGTGCCAGCAGTGAAGGGCCTAGAAAAGAGACCCAGTACTTC. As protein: CASSEGPRKETQYF.

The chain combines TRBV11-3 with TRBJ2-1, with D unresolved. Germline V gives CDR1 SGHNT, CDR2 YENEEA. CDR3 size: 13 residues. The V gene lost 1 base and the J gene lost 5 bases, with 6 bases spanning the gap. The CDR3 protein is CASSLVFHNEQFF. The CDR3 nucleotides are TGTGCCAGCAGCTTAGTTTTCCACAATGAGCAGTTCTTC.

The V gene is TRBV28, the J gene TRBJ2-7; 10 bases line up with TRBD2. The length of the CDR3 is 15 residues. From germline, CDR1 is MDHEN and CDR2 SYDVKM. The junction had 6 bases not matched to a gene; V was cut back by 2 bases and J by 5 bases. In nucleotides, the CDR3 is TGTGCCAGCAGTTTAAGCGGGAGGGCCAGGAACGAGCAGTACTTC. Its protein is CASSLSGRARNEQYF.

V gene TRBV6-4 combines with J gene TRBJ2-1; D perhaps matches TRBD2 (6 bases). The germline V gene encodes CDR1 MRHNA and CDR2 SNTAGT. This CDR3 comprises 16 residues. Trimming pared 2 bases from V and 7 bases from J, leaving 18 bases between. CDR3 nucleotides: TGTGCCAGCAGTGACGGGCCGGGAGCGTCGGGAAATGAGCAGTTCTTC. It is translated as CASSDGPGASGNEQFF.

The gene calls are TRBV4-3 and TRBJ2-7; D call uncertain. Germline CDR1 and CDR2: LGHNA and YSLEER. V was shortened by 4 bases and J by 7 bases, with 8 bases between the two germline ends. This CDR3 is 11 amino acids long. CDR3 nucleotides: TGCGCCAGCAGCCCGCGACATGAGCAGTACTTC. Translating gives CASSPRHEQYF.

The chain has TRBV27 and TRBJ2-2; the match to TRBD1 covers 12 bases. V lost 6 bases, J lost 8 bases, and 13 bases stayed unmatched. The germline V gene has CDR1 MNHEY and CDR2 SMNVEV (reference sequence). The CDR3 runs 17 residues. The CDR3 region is CASSPRGQGARRGELFF. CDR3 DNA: TGTGCCAGCAGCCCCCGGGGACAGGGGGCGCGGAGGGGGGAGCTGTTTTTT.

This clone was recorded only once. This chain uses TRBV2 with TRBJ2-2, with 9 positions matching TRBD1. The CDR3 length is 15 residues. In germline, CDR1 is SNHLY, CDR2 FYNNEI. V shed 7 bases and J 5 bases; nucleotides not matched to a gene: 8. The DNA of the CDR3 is TGTGCCAGCACCACCGGGACAGGGCGAACCGGGGAGCTGTTTTTT. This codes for CASTTGTGRTGELFF.

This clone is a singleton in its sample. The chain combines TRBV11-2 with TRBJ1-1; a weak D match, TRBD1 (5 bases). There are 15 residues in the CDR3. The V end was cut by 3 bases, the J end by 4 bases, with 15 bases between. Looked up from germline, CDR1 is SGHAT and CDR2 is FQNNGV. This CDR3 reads CASSFVHRGATEAFF. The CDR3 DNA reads TGTGCCAGCAGCTTCGTACACCGGGGCGCCACTGAAGCTTTCTTT.

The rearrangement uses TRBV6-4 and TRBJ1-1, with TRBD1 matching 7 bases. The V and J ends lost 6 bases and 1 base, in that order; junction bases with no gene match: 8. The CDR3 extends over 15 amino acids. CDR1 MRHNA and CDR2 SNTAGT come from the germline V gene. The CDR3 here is CASRQYRGANTEAFF. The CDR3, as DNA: TGTGCCAGCAGGCAGTACAGGGGAGCGAACACTGAAGCTTTCTTT.

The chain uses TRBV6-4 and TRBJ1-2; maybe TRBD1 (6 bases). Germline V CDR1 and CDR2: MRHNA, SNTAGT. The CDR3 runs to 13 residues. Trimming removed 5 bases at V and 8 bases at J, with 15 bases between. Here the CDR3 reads CASSSSRGRGYTF. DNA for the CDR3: TGTGCCAGCAGTTCCTCCAGGGGTCGGGGCTACACCTTC.

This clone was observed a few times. The CDR3 protein is CASSEGASGQPQHF. In DNA form, the CDR3 reads TGTGCCAGCAGTGAGGGGGCCTCAGGGCAGCCCCAGCATTTT. V and J are TRBV6-4 and TRBJ1-5; possible D gene TRBD1, 6 bases. The germline V gene has CDR1 MRHNA and CDR2 SNTAGT. Between the trimmed V and J ends, which lost 3 bases and 7 bases, there was a span of 13 bases. CDR3 length: 14 amino acids.

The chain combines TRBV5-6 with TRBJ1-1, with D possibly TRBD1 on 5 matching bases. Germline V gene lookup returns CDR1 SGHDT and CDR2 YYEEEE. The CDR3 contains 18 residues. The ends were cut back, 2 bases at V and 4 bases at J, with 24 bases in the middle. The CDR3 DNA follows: TGTGCCAGCAGCTTATCCTTTGGGAACAACAGGAGGAGCACTGAAGCTTTCTTT. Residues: CASSLSFGNNRRSTEAFF.

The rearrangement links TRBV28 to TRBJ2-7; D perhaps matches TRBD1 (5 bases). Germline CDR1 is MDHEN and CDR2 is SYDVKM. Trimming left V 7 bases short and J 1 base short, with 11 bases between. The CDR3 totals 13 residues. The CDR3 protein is CASNPRESYEQYF. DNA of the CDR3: TGTGCCAGCAACCCCAGGGAATCCTACGAGCAGTACTTC.